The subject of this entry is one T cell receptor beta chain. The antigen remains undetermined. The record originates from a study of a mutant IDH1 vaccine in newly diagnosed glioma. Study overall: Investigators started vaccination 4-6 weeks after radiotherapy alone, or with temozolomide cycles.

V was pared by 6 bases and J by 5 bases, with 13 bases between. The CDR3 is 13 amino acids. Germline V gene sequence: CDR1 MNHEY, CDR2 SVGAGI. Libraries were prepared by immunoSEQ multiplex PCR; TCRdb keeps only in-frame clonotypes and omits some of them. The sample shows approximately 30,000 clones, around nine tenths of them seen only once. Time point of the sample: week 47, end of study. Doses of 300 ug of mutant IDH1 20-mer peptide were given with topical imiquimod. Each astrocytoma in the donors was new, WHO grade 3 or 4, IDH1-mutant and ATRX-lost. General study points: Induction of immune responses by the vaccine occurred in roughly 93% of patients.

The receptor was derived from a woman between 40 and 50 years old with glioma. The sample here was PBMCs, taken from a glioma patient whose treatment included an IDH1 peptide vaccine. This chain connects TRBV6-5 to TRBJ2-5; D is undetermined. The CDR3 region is CASSLVLGETQYF. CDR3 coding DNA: TGTGCCAGCAGCCTCGTTCTTGGGGAGACCCAGTACTTC.